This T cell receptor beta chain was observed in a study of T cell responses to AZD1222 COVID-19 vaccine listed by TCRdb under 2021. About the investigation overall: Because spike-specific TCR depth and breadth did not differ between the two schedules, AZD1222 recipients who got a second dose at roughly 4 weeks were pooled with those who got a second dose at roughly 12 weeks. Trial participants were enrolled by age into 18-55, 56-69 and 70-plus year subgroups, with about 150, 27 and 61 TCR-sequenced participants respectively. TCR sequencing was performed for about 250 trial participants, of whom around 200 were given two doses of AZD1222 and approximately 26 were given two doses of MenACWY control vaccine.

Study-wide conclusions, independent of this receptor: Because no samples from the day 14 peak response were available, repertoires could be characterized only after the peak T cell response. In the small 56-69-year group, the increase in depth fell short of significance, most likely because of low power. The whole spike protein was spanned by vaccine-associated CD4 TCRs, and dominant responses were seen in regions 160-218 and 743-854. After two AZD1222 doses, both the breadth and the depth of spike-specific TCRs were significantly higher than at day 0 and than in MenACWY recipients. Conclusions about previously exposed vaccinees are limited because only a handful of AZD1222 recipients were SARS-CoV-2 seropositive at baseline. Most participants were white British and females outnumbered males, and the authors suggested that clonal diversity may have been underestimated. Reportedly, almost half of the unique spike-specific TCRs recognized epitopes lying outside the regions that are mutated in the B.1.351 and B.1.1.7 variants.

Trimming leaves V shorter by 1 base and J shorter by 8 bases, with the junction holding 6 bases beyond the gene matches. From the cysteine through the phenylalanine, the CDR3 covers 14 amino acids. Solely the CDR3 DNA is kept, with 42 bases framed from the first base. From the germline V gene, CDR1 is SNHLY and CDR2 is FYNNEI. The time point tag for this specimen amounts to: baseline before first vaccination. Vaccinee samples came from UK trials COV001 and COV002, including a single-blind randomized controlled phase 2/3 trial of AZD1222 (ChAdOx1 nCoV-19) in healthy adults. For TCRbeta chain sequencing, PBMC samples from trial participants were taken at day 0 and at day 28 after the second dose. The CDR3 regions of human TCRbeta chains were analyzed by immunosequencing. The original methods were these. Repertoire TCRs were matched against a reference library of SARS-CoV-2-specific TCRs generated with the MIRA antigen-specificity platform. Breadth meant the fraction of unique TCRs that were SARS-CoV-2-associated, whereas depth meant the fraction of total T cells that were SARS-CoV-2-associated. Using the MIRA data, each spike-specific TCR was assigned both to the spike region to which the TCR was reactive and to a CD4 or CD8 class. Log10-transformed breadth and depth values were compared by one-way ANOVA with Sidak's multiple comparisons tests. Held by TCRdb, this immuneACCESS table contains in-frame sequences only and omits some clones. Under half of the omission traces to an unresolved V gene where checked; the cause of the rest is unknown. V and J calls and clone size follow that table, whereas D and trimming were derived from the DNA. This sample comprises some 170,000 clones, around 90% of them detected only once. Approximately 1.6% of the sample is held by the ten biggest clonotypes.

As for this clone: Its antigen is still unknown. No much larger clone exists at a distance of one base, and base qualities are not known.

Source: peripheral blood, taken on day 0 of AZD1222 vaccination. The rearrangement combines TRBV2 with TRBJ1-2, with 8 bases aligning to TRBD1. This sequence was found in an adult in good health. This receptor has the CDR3 CASSEGTGSGGYTF. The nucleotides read TGTGCCAGCAGTGAAGGGACAGGGAGCGGCGGCTACACCTTC.